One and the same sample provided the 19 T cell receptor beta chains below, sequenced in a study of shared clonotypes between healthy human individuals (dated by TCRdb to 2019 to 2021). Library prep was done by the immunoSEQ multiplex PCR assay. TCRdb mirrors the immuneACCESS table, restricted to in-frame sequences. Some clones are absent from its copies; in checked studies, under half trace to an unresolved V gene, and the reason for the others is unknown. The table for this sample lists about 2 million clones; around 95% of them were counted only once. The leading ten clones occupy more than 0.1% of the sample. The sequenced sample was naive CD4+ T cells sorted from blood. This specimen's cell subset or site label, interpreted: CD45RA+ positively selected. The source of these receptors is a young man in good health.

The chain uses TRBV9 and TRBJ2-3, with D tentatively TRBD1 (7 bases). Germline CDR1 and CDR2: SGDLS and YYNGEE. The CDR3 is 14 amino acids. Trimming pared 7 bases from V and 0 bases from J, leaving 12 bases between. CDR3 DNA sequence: TGTGCCAGCGCGGGACAGACGAGCACAGATACGCAGTATTTT. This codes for CASAGQTSTDTQYF.

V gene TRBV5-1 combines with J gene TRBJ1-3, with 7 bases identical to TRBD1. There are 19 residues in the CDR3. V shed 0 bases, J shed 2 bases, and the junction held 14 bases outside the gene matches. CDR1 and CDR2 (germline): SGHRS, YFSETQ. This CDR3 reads CASSLVGQQGLGAGNTIYF. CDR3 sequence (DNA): TGCGCCAGCAGCTTGGTTGGTCAACAGGGGCTGGGTGCTGGAAACACCATATATTTT.

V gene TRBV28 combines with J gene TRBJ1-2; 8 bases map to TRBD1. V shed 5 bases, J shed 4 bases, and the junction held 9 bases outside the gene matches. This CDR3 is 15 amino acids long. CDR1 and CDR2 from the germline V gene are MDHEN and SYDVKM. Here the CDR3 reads CASSARGRLGYGYTF. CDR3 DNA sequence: TGTGCCAGCAGTGCCAGGGGGCGGCTAGGCTATGGCTACACCTTC.

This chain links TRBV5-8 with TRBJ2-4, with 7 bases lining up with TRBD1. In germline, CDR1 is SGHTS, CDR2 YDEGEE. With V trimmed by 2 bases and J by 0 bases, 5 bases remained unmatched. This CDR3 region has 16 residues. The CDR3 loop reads CASSFGQELAKNIQYF. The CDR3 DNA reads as TGTGCCAGCAGCTTTGGACAGGAACTAGCCAAAAACATTCAGTACTTC. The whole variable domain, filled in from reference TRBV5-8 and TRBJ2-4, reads EAGVTQSPTHLIKTRGQQATLRCSPISGHTSVYWYQQALGLGLQFLLWYDEGEERNRGNFPPRFSGRQFPNYSSELNVNALELEDSALYLCASSFGQELAKNIQYFGAGTRLSVL.

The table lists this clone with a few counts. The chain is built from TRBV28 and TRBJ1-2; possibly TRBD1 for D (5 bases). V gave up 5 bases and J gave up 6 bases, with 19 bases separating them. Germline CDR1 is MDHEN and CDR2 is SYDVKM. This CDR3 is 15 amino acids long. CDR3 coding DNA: TGTGCCAGCAGTCGCCCGGGCGTGGGGGGAGATGGCTACACCTTC. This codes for CASSRPGVGGDGYTF.

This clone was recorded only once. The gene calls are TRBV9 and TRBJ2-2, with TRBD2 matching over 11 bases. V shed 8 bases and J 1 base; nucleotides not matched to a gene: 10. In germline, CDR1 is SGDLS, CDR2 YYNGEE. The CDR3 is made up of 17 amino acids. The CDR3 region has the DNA TGTGCCAGGACGCCGGGACTAGCGGAACTGAACACCGGGGAGCTGTTTTTT. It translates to CARTPGLAELNTGELFF.

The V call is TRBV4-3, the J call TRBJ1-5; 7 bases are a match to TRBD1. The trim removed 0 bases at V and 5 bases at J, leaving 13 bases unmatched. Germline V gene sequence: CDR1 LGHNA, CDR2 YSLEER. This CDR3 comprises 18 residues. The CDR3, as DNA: TGCGCCAGCAGCCAAGATCCGGCTGTCACAGGGGAGGATCAGCCCCAGCATTTT. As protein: CASSQDPAVTGEDQPQHF.

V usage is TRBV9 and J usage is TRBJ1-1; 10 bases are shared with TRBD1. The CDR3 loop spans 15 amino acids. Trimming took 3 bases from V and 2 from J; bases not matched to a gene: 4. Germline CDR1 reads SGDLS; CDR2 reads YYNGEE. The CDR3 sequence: CASSAQTGGNTEAFF. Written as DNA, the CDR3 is TGTGCCAGCAGCGCCCAGACAGGGGGCAACACTGAAGCTTTCTTT.

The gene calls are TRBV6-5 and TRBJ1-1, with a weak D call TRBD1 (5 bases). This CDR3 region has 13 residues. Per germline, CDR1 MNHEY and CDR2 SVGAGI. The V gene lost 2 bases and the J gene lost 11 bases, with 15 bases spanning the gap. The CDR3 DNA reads TGTGCCAGCAGTTACGGGTATGAGGGGCGGGCTTTCTTT. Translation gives CASSYGYEGRAFF.

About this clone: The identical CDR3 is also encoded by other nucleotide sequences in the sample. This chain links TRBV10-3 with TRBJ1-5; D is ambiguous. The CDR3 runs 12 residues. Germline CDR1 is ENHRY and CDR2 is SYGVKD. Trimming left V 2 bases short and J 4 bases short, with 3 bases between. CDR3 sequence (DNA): TGTGCCATCAGTGAGCCGAATCAGCCCCAGCATTTT. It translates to CAISEPNQPQHF.

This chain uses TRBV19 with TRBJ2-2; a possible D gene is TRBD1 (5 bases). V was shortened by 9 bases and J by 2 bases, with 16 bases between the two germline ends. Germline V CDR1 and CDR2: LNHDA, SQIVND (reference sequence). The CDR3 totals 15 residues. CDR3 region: CASQMGRVNTGELFF. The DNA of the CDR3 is TGTGCCAGCCAAATGGGCAGGGTAAACACCGGGGAGCTGTTTTTT.

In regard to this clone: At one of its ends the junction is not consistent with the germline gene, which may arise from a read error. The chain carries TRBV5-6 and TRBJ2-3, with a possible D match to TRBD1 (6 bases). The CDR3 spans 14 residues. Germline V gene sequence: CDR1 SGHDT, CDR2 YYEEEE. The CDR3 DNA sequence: TGTGCCAGCACCTTGTCTCGACAGGTAGATACGCAGTATTTT. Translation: CASTLSRQVDTQYF.

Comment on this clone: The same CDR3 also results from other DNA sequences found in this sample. The CDR3 protein is CASSVGNQETQYF. The CDR3, as DNA: TGTGCCAGCAGCGTGGGCAACCAAGAGACCCAGTACTTC. The V call is TRBV9, the J call TRBJ2-5; D gene unclear. Looked up from germline, CDR1 is SGDLS and CDR2 is YYNGEE. The CDR3 is 13 amino acids. V was cut by 2 bases and J by 0 bases, with 5 bases left in between.

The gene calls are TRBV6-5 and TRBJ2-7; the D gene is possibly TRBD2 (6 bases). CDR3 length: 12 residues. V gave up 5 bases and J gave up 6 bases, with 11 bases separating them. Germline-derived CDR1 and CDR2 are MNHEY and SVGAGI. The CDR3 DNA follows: TGTGCCAGCAGTCGCGGGGATGCCGAGCAGTACTTC. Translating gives CASSRGDAEQYF.

This chain's CDR3 is CASSLGTANEKLFF. CDR3 sequence (DNA): TGTGCCAGCAGTCTCGGGACGGCTAATGAAAAACTGTTTTTT. The rearrangement links TRBV6-6 to TRBJ1-4; D is possibly TRBD1 (5 bases). The germline V gene encodes CDR1 MNHNY and CDR2 SVGAGI (reference sequence). The CDR3 consists of 14 residues. The V end was cut by 5 bases, the J end by 3 bases, with 10 bases between.

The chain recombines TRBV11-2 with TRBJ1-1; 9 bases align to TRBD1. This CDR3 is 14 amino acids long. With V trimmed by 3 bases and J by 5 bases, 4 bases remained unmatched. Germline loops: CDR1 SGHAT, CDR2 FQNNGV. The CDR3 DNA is TGTGCCAGCAGCTTCGGACAGGGGACGACTGAAGCTTTCTTT. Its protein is CASSFGQGTTEAFF.

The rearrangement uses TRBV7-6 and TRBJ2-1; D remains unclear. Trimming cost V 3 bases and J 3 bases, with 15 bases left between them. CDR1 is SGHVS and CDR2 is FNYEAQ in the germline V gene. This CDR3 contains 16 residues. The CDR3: CASSFSVRSDYNEQFF. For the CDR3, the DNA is TGTGCCAGCAGCTTTTCTGTGCGGAGTGACTACAATGAGCAGTTCTTC.

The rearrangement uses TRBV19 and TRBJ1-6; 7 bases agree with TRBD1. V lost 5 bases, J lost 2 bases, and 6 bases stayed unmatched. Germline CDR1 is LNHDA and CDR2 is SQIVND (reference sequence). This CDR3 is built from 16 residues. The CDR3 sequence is CASSGGGLPYNSPLHF. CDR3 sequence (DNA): TGTGCCAGTAGTGGAGGGGGCCTCCCCTATAATTCACCCCTCCACTTT. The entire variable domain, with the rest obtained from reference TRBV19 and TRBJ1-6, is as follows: DGGITQSPKYLFRKEGQNVTLSCEQNLNHDAMYWYRQDPGQGLRLIYYSQIVNDFQKGDIAEGYSVSREKKESFPLTVTSAQKNPTAFYLCASSGGGLPYNSPLHFGNGTRLTVT.

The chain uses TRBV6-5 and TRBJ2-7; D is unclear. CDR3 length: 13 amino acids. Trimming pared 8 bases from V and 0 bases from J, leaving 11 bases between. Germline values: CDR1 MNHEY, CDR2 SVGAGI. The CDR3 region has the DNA TGTGCCAGCGGGCGGCAAGGCTCCTACGAGCAGTACTTC. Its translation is CASGRQGSYEQYF.